The 25 T cell receptor beta chains presented below share a single source sample, sequenced in a study of T cell responses to AZD1222 COVID-19 vaccine. Some clones are missing from TCRdb's copy, which holds only in-frame ones; the method was immunoSEQ multiplex PCR. The table shows fewer than 140,000 clones, with less than 95% occurring only once. Material: peripheral blood, obtained 28 days after the second AZD1222 dose. Receptors originate from an adult who received the AZD1222 COVID-19 vaccine.

The V call is TRBV28, the J call TRBJ2-3; 7 bases align to TRBD2. The germline V gene encodes CDR1 MDHEN and CDR2 SYDVKM. This CDR3 has 14 residues. The ends lost 6 bases at V and 2 bases at J; junction bases unmatched: 5. The CDR3 sequence is CASRRRGTTDTQYF. CDR3 nucleotide sequence: TGTGCCAGCAGGCGGCGGGGGACCACAGATACGCAGTATTTT.

The DNA of the CDR3 is TGCAGCGTTGCGGGGGGGCCGGGAGATACGCAGTATTTT. As protein: CSVAGGPGDTQYF. The V and J genes are TRBV29-1 and TRBJ2-3, with TRBD2 matching over 8 bases. The V gene end was trimmed by 4 bases and the J gene end by 5 bases; junction bases not matched to a gene: 5. CDR1 is SQVTM and CDR2 is ANQGSEA in the germline V gene. CDR3 length equals 13 residues.

The rearrangement links TRBV9 to TRBJ2-2, with a possible D match to TRBD1 (5 bases). Trimming took 0 bases from V and 4 from J, leaving 19 bases between them. The CDR3 extends over 18 amino acids. The germline V gene encodes CDR1 SGDLS and CDR2 YYNGEE. The CDR3 spells CASSVEPLGHRGTGELFF. CDR3 DNA: TGTGCCAGCAGCGTAGAGCCCTTAGGACACCGAGGCACCGGGGAGCTGTTTTTT.

This sequence joins TRBV12-3 or TRBV12-4 and TRBJ1-1; a possible D gene is TRBD1 (5 bases). This CDR3 is built from 13 residues. V lost 5 bases and J lost 8, with 15 bases in between. CDR3 amino acids: CASSPSGGLEAFF. The CDR3 nucleotides read TGTGCCAGCAGTCCGTCCGGGGGGTTGGAAGCTTTCTTT.

V gene TRBV5-1 combines with J gene TRBJ2-3, with 9 bases fitting TRBD2. V lost 9 bases and J lost 6; bases outside the gene matches: 8. Germline V gene data show CDR1 as SGHRS and CDR2 as YFSETQ. The CDR3 extends over 13 amino acids. CDR3 sequence reads: CATGGGGPDTQYF. In nucleotides, the CDR3 is TGCGCCACCGGCGGGGGGGGCCCCGATACGCAGTATTTT.

The chain links TRBV14 to TRBJ2-7; 12 bases are shared with TRBD1. The CDR3 has 16 residues. Germline assignment: CDR1 SGHDN and CDR2 FVKESK. V gave up 5 bases and J gave up 4 bases; unmatched junction bases: 9. The CDR3 nucleotides are TGTGCCAGCAGCAAAACTCCGGGACAGGGGGCTTACGAGCAGTACTTC. It translates to CASSKTPGQGAYEQYF.

The rearrangement uses TRBV18 and TRBJ2-2; TRBD1 or TRBD2 may be the D gene (5 bases each). CDR3 length equals 16 residues. V was clipped by 4 bases and J by 0 bases, with 12 bases between them. CDR1 is KGHSH, CDR2 LQKENI, per germline. The CDR3 spells CASSRSRDPNTGELFF. The CDR3 DNA reads as TGTGCCAGCTCACGGTCCAGGGACCCGAACACCGGGGAGCTGTTTTTT.

This clone appeared a single time. J is TRBJ2-1 and V is TRBV5-1; D possibly corresponds to TRBD1 (6 bases). Germline CDR1 is SGHRS and CDR2 is YFSETQ. Trimming took 6 bases from V and 11 from J, leaving 18 bases between them. The CDR3 runs to 13 residues. The CDR3 sequence: CASNEGGRYKQFF. CDR3 nucleotide sequence: TGCGCCAGCAACGAAGGGGGTCGGTATAAGCAGTTCTTC.

A few counts support this clone. The gene calls are TRBV20-1 and TRBJ1-1; weak D call: TRBD1 (5 bases). Germline values: CDR1 DFQATT, CDR2 SNEGSKA (reference sequence). V was shortened by 5 bases and J by 3 bases, with 7 bases between the two germline ends. The CDR3 consists of 11 residues. The CDR3 DNA is TGCAGTGCTTTACAGGACACTGAAGCTTTCTTT. Translating it yields CSALQDTEAFF.

This chain joins TRBV20-1 and TRBJ2-3, with 8 bases that match TRBD2. This CDR3 spans 13 amino acids. CDR1 and CDR2 (germline): DFQATT, SNEGSKA (reference sequence). V trimming: 3 bases; J trimming: 5 bases; junction bases outside the gene matches: 4. The CDR3 here is CSASGAGGDTQYF. CDR3 coding DNA: TGCAGTGCTAGTGGGGCGGGGGGAGATACGCAGTATTTT.

This rearrangement joins TRBV7-2 to TRBJ2-5; the match to TRBD2 covers 7 bases. V dropped 5 bases and J dropped 2; count of bases not matched to a gene: 20. The CDR3 has 19 amino acids. Germline values: CDR1 SGHTA, CDR2 FQGNSA. The CDR3 is CASSPSAPSERGSQETQYF. The DNA for the CDR3 is TGTGCCAGCAGCCCTAGTGCCCCCAGCGAGCGGGGATCTCAAGAGACCCAGTACTTC.

The chain carries TRBV7-8 and TRBJ2-5, with D perhaps being TRBD1 or TRBD2 (5 bases each). The ends were cut back, 3 bases at V and 4 bases at J, with 12 bases in the middle. The CDR3 is made up of 14 amino acids. CDR1 SGHVS and CDR2 FQNEAQ come from the germline V gene. The CDR3 loop reads CASSLRGGAETQYF. CDR3 coding DNA: TGTGCCAGCAGCTTGAGGGGTGGGGCAGAGACCCAGTACTTC.

This sequence joins TRBV5-1 and TRBJ2-2; D may correspond to TRBD1 or TRBD2 (6 bases each). The germline CDR1 and CDR2 sequences are SGHRS and YFSETQ. The CDR3 runs to 16 residues. V was trimmed by 4 bases and J by 4 bases, leaving 17 bases between them. The CDR3 protein is CASSQNRGQTTGELFF. The CDR3 nucleotides read TGCGCCAGCAGCCAAAACCGGGGGCAGACCACCGGGGAGCTGTTTTTT.

This sequence joins TRBV29-1 and TRBJ1-2; possible D gene TRBD1, 5 bases. CDR1 and CDR2 from the germline V gene are SQVTM and ANQGSEA. The CDR3 contains 14 residues. V lost 6 bases and J lost 5, with 19 bases in between. CDR3 amino acids: CSVGGSGTEYGYTF. CDR3 DNA sequence: TGCAGCGTCGGAGGGTCCGGGACGGAGTATGGCTACACCTTC.

The chain has TRBV5-1 and TRBJ1-4; 8 bases fit TRBD1. Germline lookup yields CDR1 SGHRS and CDR2 YFSETQ. The V segment lost 6 bases and the J segment 7 bases; nucleotides outside the gene matches: 11. The CDR3 has 15 residues. The chain's CDR3 is CASTPTGTGGEKLFF. The CDR3 DNA sequence: TGCGCCAGCACTCCGACCGGGACAGGTGGTGAAAAACTGTTTTTT.

This rearrangement joins TRBV30 to TRBJ2-2, with 9 bases matching TRBD2. V trimming: 3 bases; J trimming: 6 bases; junction bases outside the gene matches: 8. The CDR3 runs 15 residues. CDR1 is GTSNPN and CDR2 is SVGIG in the germline V gene (reference sequence). CDR3: CAWRGLAGVAGELFF. DNA of the CDR3: TGTGCCTGGAGGGGCTTAGCGGGGGTGGCCGGGGAGCTGTTTTTT. The variable domain in full, with the rest retrieved from reference TRBV30 and TRBJ2-2, is SQTIHQWPATLVQPVGSPLSLECTVEGTSNPNLYWYRQAAGRGLQLLFYSVGIGQISSEVPQNLSASRPQDRQFILSSKKLLLSDSGFYLCAWRGLAGVAGELFFGEGSRLTVL.

V is TRBV24-1 and J is TRBJ2-1; no firm D call. From germline, CDR1 is KGHDR and CDR2 SFDVKD. CDR3 size: 15 residues. Trimming removed 0 bases at V and 4 bases at J, with 9 bases between. CDR3 in DNA: TGTGCCACCAGTGATTTGCAGTCGAATTACAATGAGCAGTTCTTC. It codes for CATSDLQSNYNEQFF.

The rearrangement links TRBV6-5 to TRBJ2-7; 8 bases map to TRBD1. V shed 4 bases and J 0 bases; nucleotides not matched to a gene: 5. CDR1 is MNHEY and CDR2 is SVGAGI in the germline V gene. This CDR3 is 15 amino acids long. This CDR3 reads CASSSTGEVSYEQYF. The CDR3 region has the DNA TGTGCCAGCAGTTCGACAGGGGAGGTCTCCTACGAGCAGTACTTC.

The CDR3 spells CASSFVTSGEQFF. The DNA for the CDR3 is TGCGCCAGCAGCTTTGTAACTAGCGGCGAGCAGTTCTTC. The chain joins TRBV5-1 to TRBJ2-1; 8 bases are shared with TRBD2. Looked up from germline, CDR1 is SGHRS and CDR2 is YFSETQ. The CDR3 totals 13 residues. J was trimmed by 10 bases and V by 2 bases; bases with no gene match: 5.

The V and J genes are TRBV6-5 and TRBJ2-7; the D is unclear. The germline V gene has CDR1 MNHEY and CDR2 SVGAGI. V was trimmed by 0 bases and J by 3 bases, leaving 6 bases between them. This CDR3 has 13 amino acids. CDR3 nucleotides: TGTGCCAGCAGTTACTCGCCAGACTACGAGCAGTACTTC. This gives the protein CASSYSPDYEQYF.

The V call is TRBV6-2 or TRBV6-3, the J call TRBJ1-4; 9 bases are a match to TRBD1. The CDR3 has 18 amino acids. The trim removed 6 bases at V and 8 bases at J, leaving 19 bases unmatched. From germline, CDR1 is MNHEY and CDR2 SVGEGT. The CDR3 here is CASSKYGTGSLTREKLFF. The CDR3 DNA is TGTGCCAGCAGCAAGTATGGGACAGGGTCCCTTACTAGGGAAAAACTGTTTTTT.

This clone showed up just once. The CDR3 bases are TGTGCCAGCACATTGTCTGGTTCTGGGGCCAACGTCCTGACTTTC. This sequence encodes CASTLSGSGANVLTF. V usage is TRBV6-5 and J usage is TRBJ2-6; D uncertain. Trimming left V 7 bases short and J 1 base short, with 11 bases between. Germline lookup yields CDR1 MNHEY and CDR2 SVGAGI. CDR3 length equals 15 residues.

The chain links TRBV18 to TRBJ1-5; TRBD1 agrees at 7 bases. Germline loops: CDR1 KGHSH, CDR2 LQKENI. The CDR3 length is 15 residues. V was clipped by 4 bases and J by 4 bases; unmatched bases: 7. This CDR3 reads CASSLTGQWNQPQHF. CDR3 sequence (DNA): TGTGCCAGCTCACTAACGGGACAGTGGAATCAGCCCCAGCATTTT.

V gene TRBV6-2 or TRBV6-3 combines with J gene TRBJ2-7, with D uncertain. The V end was cut by 3 bases, the J end by 3 bases, with 9 bases between. CDR3 length: 13 residues. The germline gives CDR1 MNHEY, CDR2 SVGEGT. CDR3 amino acids: CASSYNGYYEQYF. CDR3 coding DNA: TGTGCCAGCAGTTATAACGGCTACTACGAGCAGTACTTC.

This chain joins TRBV7-6 and TRBJ2-5; TRBD1 matches 7 bases. J gave up 5 bases and V 5 bases, and 20 bases lay outside the gene matches. Per germline, CDR1 SGHVS and CDR2 FNYEAQ. The CDR3 contains 18 residues. The CDR3 bases are TGTGCCAGCAGCGGACAGGTGGGAACAGGCCTCTCTCGGGAGACCCAGTACTTC. The encoded protein is CASSGQVGTGLSRETQYF.